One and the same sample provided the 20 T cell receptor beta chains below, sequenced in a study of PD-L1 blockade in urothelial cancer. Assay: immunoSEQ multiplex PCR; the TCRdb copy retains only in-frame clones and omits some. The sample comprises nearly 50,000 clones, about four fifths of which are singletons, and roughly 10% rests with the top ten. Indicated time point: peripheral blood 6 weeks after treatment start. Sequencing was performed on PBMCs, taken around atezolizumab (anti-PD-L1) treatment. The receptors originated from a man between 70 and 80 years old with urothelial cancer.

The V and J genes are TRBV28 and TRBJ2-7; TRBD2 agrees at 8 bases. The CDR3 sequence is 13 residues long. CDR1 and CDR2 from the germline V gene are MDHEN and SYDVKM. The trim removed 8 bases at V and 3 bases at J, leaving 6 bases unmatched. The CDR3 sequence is CASDSGERYEQYF. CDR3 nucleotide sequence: TGTGCCAGCGATAGCGGGGAGCGCTACGAGCAGTACTTC.

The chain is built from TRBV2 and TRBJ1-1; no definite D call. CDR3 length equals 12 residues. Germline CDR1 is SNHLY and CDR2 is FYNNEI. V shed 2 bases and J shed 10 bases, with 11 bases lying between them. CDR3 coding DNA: TGTGCCAGCAGTGAATCGTTATTCCCAGCTTTCTTT. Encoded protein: CASSESLFPAFF.

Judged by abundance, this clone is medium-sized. For the CDR3, the DNA is TGTGCCAGCAGAGACATAGGTCAGCCCCAGCATTTT. It yields the protein CASRDIGQPQHF. The chain carries TRBV2 and TRBJ1-5; D remains ambiguous. The CDR3 covers 12 residues. Germline V gene data show CDR1 as SNHLY and CDR2 as FYNNEI. V lost 6 bases and J 6 bases, leaving 9 bases between the germline ends.

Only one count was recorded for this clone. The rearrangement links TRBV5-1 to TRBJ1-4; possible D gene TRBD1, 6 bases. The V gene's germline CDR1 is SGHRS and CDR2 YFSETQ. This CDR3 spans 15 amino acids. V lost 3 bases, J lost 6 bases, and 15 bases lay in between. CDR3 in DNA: TGCGCCAGCAGCTCCGAACAGGGAGACCATGAAAAACTGTTTTTT. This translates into CASSSEQGDHEKLFF. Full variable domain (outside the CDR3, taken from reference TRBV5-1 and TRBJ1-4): KAGVTQTPRYLIKTRGQQVTLSCSPISGHRSVSWYQQTPGQGLQFLFEYFSETQRNKGNFPGRFSGRQFSNSRSEMNVSTLELGDSALYLCASSSEQGDHEKLFFGSGTQLSVL.

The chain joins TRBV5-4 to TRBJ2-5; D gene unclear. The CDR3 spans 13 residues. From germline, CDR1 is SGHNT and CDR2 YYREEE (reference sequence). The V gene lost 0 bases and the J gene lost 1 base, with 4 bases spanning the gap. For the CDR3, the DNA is TGTGCCAGCAGCTTGGGGGCCCAAGAGACCCAGTACTTC. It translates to CASSLGAQETQYF. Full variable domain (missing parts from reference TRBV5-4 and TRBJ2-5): ETGVTQSPTHLIKTRGQQVTLRCSSQSGHNTVSWYQQALGQGPQFIFQYYREEENGRGNFPPRFSGLQFPNYSSELNVNALELDDSALYLCASSLGAQETQYFGPGTRLLVL.

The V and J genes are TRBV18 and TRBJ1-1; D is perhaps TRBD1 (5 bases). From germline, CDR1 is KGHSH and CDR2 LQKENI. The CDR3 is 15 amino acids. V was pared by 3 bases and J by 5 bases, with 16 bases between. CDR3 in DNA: TGTGCCAGCTCACCGTCGGGAGGGGATTGGACTGAAGCTTTCTTT. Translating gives CASSPSGGDWTEAFF.

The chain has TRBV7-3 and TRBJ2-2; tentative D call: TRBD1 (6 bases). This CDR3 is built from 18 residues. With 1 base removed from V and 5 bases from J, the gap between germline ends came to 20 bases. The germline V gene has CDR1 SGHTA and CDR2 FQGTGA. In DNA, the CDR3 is TGTGCCAGCAGCTTAAGGGGGTGGGGACAAAAATCGACCGGGGAGCTGTTTTTT. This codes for CASSLRGWGQKSTGELFF. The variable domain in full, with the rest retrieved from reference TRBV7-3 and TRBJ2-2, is GAGVSQTPSNKVTEKGKYVELRCDPISGHTALYWYRQSLGQGPEFLIYFQGTGAADDSGLPNDRFFAVRPEGSVSTLKIQRTERGDSAVYLCASSLRGWGQKSTGELFFGEGSRLTVL.

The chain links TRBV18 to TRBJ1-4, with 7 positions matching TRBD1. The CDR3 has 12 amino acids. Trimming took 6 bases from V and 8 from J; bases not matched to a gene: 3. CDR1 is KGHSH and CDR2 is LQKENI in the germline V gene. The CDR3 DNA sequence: TGTGCCAGCTCGCGGGACAGAGAAAAACTGTTTTTT. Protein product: CASSRDREKLFF.

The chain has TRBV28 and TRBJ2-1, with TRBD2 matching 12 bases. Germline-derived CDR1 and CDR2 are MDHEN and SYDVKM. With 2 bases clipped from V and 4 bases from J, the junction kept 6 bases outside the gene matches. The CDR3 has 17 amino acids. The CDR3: CASSLARLAGAYNEQFF. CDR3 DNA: TGTGCCAGCAGTTTAGCCCGACTAGCGGGAGCTTACAATGAGCAGTTCTTC.

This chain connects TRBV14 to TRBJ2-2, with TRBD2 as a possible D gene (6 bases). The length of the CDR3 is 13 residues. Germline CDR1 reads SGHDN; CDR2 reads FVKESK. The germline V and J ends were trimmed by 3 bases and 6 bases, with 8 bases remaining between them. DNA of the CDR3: TGTGCCAGCAGCCACTCGGGGGCCGGGGAGCTGTTTTTT. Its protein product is CASSHSGAGELFF.

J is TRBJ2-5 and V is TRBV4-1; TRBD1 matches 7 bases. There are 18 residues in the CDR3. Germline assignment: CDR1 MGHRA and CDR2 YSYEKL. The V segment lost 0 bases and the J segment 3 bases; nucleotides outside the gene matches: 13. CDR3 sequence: CASSQEVRGPRTKETQYF. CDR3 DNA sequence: TGCGCCAGCAGCCAAGAGGTGAGGGGGCCAAGAACTAAAGAGACCCAGTACTTC.

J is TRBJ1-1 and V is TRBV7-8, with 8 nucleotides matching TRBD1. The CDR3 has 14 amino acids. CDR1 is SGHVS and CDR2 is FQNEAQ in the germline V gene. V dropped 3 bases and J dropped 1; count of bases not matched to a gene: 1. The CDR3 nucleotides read TGTGCCAGCAGCTTGGGGACAGGGAACACTGAAGCTTTCTTT. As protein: CASSLGTGNTEAFF.

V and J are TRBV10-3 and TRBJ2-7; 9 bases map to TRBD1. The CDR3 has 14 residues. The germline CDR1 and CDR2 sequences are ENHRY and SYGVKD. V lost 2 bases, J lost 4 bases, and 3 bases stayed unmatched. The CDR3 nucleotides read TGTGCCATCAGTGAGCCGGACAGGGGATACGAGCAGTACTTC. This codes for CAISEPDRGYEQYF.

This chain's CDR3 is CASSPINRGNEQFF. The CDR3 bases are TGTGCCAGCTCACCTATAAACAGGGGCAATGAGCAGTTCTTC. This chain links TRBV18 with TRBJ2-1; 7 nucleotides align to TRBD1. The length of the CDR3 is 14 residues. V trimming: 3 bases; J trimming: 6 bases; junction bases outside the gene matches: 5. Germline V gene sequence: CDR1 KGHSH, CDR2 LQKENI.

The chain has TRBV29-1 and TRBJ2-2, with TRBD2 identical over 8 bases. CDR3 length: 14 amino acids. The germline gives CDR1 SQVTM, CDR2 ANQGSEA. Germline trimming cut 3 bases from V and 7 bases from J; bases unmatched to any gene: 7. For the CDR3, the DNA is TGCAGCGTTGAGAGGCGGGAGGCTGGCGGGGAGCTGTTTTTT. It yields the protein CSVERREAGGELFF.

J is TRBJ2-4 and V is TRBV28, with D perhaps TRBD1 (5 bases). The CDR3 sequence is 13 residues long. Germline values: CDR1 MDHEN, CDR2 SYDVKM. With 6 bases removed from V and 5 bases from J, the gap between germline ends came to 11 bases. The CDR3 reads CASSSGWENIQYF. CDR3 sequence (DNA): TGTGCCAGCAGCTCAGGGTGGGAAAACATTCAGTACTTC.

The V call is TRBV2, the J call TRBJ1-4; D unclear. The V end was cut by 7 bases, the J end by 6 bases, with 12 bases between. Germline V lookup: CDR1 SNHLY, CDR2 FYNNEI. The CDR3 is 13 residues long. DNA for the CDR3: TGTGCCAGCACCCTTCTCCCGGATGAAAAACTGTTTTTT. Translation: CASTLLPDEKLFF.

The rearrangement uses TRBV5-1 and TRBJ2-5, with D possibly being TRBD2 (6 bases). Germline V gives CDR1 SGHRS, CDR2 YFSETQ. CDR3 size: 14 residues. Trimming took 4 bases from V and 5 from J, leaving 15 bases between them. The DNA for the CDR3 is TGCGCCAGCAGCCCTGGTGGCGGGACTGAGACCCAGTACTTC. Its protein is CASSPGGGTETQYF.

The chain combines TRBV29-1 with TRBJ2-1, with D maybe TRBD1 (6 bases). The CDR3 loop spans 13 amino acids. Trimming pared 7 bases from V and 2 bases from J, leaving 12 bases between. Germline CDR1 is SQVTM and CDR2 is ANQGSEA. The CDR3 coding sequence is TGCAGCGCCCGAAGGGGGACCTACAATGAGCAGTTCTTC. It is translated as CSARRGTYNEQFF.

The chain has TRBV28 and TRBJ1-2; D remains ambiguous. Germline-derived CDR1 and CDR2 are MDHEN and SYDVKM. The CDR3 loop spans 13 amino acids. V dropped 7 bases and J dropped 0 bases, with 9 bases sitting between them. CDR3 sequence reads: CASTEGANYGYTF. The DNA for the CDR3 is TGTGCCAGCACGGAGGGAGCTAACTATGGCTACACCTTC.